This T cell receptor beta chain was found in a study of Ad26.COV2.S vaccination and SARS-CoV-2 variants. The V gene end was trimmed by 4 bases and the J gene end by 4 bases; junction bases not matched to a gene: 8. This CDR3 is built from 15 residues. The germline V gene has CDR1 SGHDT and CDR2 YYEEEE. Assay used: immunoSEQ multiplex PCR; TCRdb lists only in-frame clones, some missing. The sample comprises roughly 300,000 clones, around 89% of which are singletons, and 6.4% rests with the top ten. Treatment: roughly 19 received Ad26.COV2.S at low or high dose, single or two shots; 5 received placebo; per-sample allocation not given. Repertoires come from day 63 after the first vaccine or placebo injection. Donor was an adult aged 18-55 years in Boston. Ad26 vector vaccine expressed Wuhan-strain SARS-CoV-2 spike. Overall study findings and caveats: Breadth and depth estimates from TCRs may understate total T cell responses. There was reportedly substantial breadth in spike-specific CD8+ and CD4+ T cell responses after vaccination.

A word on this clone: Its cognate antigen is unknown.

The source material was peripheral blood, sampled in a trial of Ad26.COV2.S vaccine versus placebo. The clonotype comes from a person between 18 and 65 years old who received the Ad26.COV2.S COVID-19 vaccine or a placebo. The chain has TRBV5-6 and TRBJ2-7, with 10 positions matching TRBD1. In nucleotides, the CDR3 is TGTGCCAGCAGCCCCGGGACAGGGGAGCCGTACGAGCAGTACTTC. Translating it yields CASSPGTGEPYEQYF.